A single sample is the source of the 5 T cell receptor beta chains below, sequenced in a study of cytomegalovirus exposure and HLA in healthy donors. Primers included in the PCR were 60 Vbeta and 13 Jbeta primers. Generated by immunoSEQ multiplex PCR, the TCRdb table keeps only in-frame clones and is missing some. The sample carries approximately 170,000 clones, approximately 84% recorded once. Material for sequencing was PBMCs. The source of these receptors is a woman between 40 and 50 years old in good health and CMV-seropositive.

V usage is TRBV2 and J usage is TRBJ2-5, with unresolved D. Trimming removed 1 base from V and 7 bases from J, with 13 bases in between. Germline V gene sequence: CDR1 SNHLY, CDR2 FYNNEI. The CDR3 sequence is 14 residues long. The CDR3 DNA follows: TGTGCCAGCAGTGAAGACCAGGTACCAGGGACCCAGTACTTC. It specifies CASSEDQVPGTQYF.

The rearrangement joins TRBV19 to TRBJ1-2; D might be TRBD1 (5 bases). The CDR3 is 18 residues long. Germline V CDR1 and CDR2: LNHDA, SQIVND (reference sequence). The V gene lost 3 bases and the J gene lost 0 bases, with 20 bases spanning the gap. The CDR3 reads CASSIMIGATGANYGYTF. The CDR3 nucleotides are TGTGCCAGTAGTATTATGATCGGGGCGACGGGAGCTAACTATGGCTACACCTTC.

The chain recombines TRBV11-1 with TRBJ2-3, with a possible D match to TRBD2 (5 bases). The CDR3 totals 15 residues. CDR1 SGHAT and CDR2 FQDESV come from the germline V gene (reference sequence). The V gene lost 1 base and the J gene lost 0 bases, with 8 bases spanning the gap. The CDR3 here is CASSLGASSTDTQYF. The CDR3 nucleotides are TGTGCCAGCAGCTTAGGGGCTAGCAGCACAGATACGCAGTATTTT.

This sequence joins TRBV11-2 and TRBJ2-3; 11 nucleotides match TRBD2. This CDR3 region has 15 residues. Germline CDR1 and CDR2: SGHAT and FQNNGV. Germline trimming cut 6 bases from V and 6 bases from J; bases unmatched to any gene: 8. For the CDR3, the DNA is TGTGCCAGCAGAGTAGCGGGGGGGCTCATTGATACGCAGTATTTT. This sequence encodes CASRVAGGLIDTQYF.

This chain connects TRBV9 to TRBJ1-4, with D tentatively TRBD1 (6 bases). Germline V gene data show CDR1 as SGDLS and CDR2 as YYNGEE. This CDR3 has 15 residues. Trimming stripped 1 base from V and 5 bases from J, with 12 bases between. This chain's CDR3 is CASSVSGQPNEKLFF. The CDR3 DNA sequence: TGTGCCAGCAGCGTATCCGGACAGCCGAATGAAAAACTGTTTTTT.